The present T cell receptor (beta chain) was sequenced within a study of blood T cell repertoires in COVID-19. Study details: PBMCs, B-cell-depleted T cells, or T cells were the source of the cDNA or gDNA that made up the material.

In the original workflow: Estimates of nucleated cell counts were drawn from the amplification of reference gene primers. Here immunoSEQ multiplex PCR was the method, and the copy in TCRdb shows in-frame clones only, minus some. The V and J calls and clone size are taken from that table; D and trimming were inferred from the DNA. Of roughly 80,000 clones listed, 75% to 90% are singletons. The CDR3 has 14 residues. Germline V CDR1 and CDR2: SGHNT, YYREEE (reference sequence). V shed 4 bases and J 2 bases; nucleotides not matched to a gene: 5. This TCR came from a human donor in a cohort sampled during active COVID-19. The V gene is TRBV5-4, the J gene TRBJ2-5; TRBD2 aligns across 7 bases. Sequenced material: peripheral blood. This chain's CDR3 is CASSTIGGQETQYF. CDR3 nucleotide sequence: TGTGCCAGCAGCACCATCGGGGGGCAAGAGACCCAGTACTTC.